What follows are 9 T cell receptor beta chains derived from one specimen sequenced in a study of shared clonotypes between healthy human individuals. Naive CD8 cells lacked CD45RO and underwent positive selection for CCR7, leaving out terminally differentiated effector memory CD45RA+ cells. Only in-frame clones appear in the TCRdb table, and some are missing; sequencing was by immunoSEQ multiplex PCR. There are fewer than 1 million clones in the sample; 96% occur only once, and 0.2% to 0.25% lies in the top ten. Input material: naive CD8+ T cells sorted from blood. These receptors were taken from a man younger than 45 in good health.

The chain couples TRBV9 to TRBJ2-1; 13 bases match TRBD2. V gave up 3 bases and J gave up 5 bases; unmatched junction bases: 5. The CDR3 totals 16 residues. Germline V gene sequence: CDR1 SGDLS, CDR2 YYNGEE. This CDR3 is CASSARTSGRNNEQFF. The CDR3 DNA follows: TGTGCCAGCAGCGCACGGACTAGCGGGAGAAACAATGAGCAGTTCTTC. The whole variable domain, filled in from reference TRBV9 and TRBJ2-1, reads DSGVTQTPKHLITATGQRVTLRCSPRSGDLSVYWYQQSLDQGLQFLIQYYNGEERAKGNILERFSAQQFPDLHSELNLSSLELGDSALYFCASSARTSGRNNEQFFGPGTRLTVL.

V usage is TRBV5-1 and J usage is TRBJ2-2; 8 bases align to TRBD1. The CDR3 contains 16 residues. J gave up 4 bases and V 5 bases, and 10 bases lay outside the gene matches. Germline V gene lookup returns CDR1 SGHRS and CDR2 YFSETQ. CDR3 sequence: CASSPRGQASTGELFF. The CDR3 DNA reads as TGCGCCAGCAGTCCTCGGGGACAGGCAAGCACCGGGGAGCTGTTTTTT. The whole variable domain, remainder taken from reference TRBV5-1 and TRBJ2-2, is KAGVTQTPRYLIKTRGQQVTLSCSPISGHRSVSWYQQTPGQGLQFLFEYFSETQRNKGNFPGRFSGRQFSNSRSEMNVSTLELGDSALYLCASSPRGQASTGELFFGEGSRLTVL.

The J gene is TRBJ2-3, the V gene TRBV7-2, with 10 bases identical to TRBD2. Germline V lookup: CDR1 SGHTA, CDR2 FQGNSA. The V and J ends lost 4 bases and 4 bases, in that order; junction bases with no gene match: 8. The CDR3 has 16 residues. The CDR3, as DNA: TGTGCCAGCAGCTCGAGAGCGGGAGGGTGGTCAGATACGCAGTATTTT. It encodes CASSSRAGGWSDTQYF.

The chain uses TRBV14 and TRBJ1-1; D is undetermined. CDR1 is SGHDN and CDR2 is FVKESK in the germline V gene. This CDR3 has 15 residues. V gave up 0 bases and J gave up 1 base, with 9 bases separating them. The CDR3 loop reads CASSQEPNRNTEAFF. For the CDR3, the DNA is TGTGCCAGCAGCCAAGAACCTAACAGGAACACTGAAGCTTTCTTT. Together with reference TRBV14 and TRBJ1-1, the CDR3 gives the full variable domain: EAGVTQFPSHSVIEKGQTVTLRCDPISGHDNLYWYRRVMGKEIKFLLHFVKESKQDESGMPNNRFLAERTGGTYSTLKVQPAELEDSGVYFCASSQEPNRNTEAFFGQGTRLTVV.

This rearrangement joins TRBV6-1 to TRBJ2-2, with 7 bases matching TRBD1. Germline V gene sequence: CDR1 MNHNS, CDR2 SASEGT. The CDR3 has 13 residues. V shed 9 bases, J shed 2 bases, and the junction held 3 bases outside the gene matches. The CDR3 coding sequence is TGTGCCAGTGGGGACAGCAACACCGGGGAGCTGTTTTTT. Amino acids: CASGDSNTGELFF.

The chain is built from TRBV27 and TRBJ1-2; TRBD1 agrees at 7 bases. The CDR3 loop spans 14 amino acids. The trim removed 5 bases at V and 7 bases at J, leaving 10 bases unmatched. Germline lookup yields CDR1 MNHEY and CDR2 SMNVEV (reference sequence). The CDR3 DNA follows: TGTGCCAGCAGTGCGCCTGGGACAGCGCGTGGCTACACCTTC. It translates to CASSAPGTARGYTF.

The V and J genes are TRBV7-9 and TRBJ2-7; D possibly matches TRBD1 or TRBD2 (5 bases each). CDR1 is SEHNR and CDR2 is FQNEAQ in the germline V gene (reference sequence). V lost 5 bases, J lost 3 bases, and 17 bases lay in between. The CDR3 is 15 residues long. CDR3 protein: CASSPYTEGIYEQYF. The CDR3 nucleotides read TGTGCCAGCAGCCCTTACACAGAGGGGATCTACGAGCAGTACTTC.

The sample holds one count of this clone. The chain combines TRBV6-1 with TRBJ2-7; a weak D match, TRBD2 (7 bases). This CDR3 is built from 15 residues. Germline V gene sequence: CDR1 MNHNS, CDR2 SASEGT. Trimming cost V 0 bases and J 6 bases, with 15 bases left between them. CDR3 DNA sequence: TGTGCCAGCAGTGAAGCGGGCAGGGGAGGGTCCGAGCAGTACTTC. It codes for CASSEAGRGGSEQYF.

This chain connects TRBV6-6 to TRBJ2-7; 9 nucleotides align to TRBD2. Trimming at V came to 0 bases and at J to 4 bases, leaving 7 bases not matched to a gene. Germline values: CDR1 MNHNY, CDR2 SVGAGI (reference sequence). This CDR3 is 16 amino acids long. The CDR3 here is CASSYSLREGAYEQYF. For the CDR3, the DNA is TGTGCCAGCAGTTACTCGTTGCGGGAGGGGGCATACGAGCAGTACTTC.